Each of the 15 T cell receptor beta chains below was sequenced from the same sample in a study of T cells in localized non-small cell lung cancer. Data came from immunoSEQ multiplex PCR; TCRdb stores just in-frame clones and leaves some out. The sample includes approximately 26,000 clones, more than 65% of them seen just once. Sequencing used peripheral blood, obtained before any cancer treatment. The receptors derive from a man between 40 and 75 years old with stage III squamous cell lung carcinoma.

The chain joins TRBV5-1 to TRBJ2-2; TRBD1 matches 8 bases. V dropped 3 bases and J dropped 1; count of bases not matched to a gene: 2. Germline assignment: CDR1 SGHRS and CDR2 YFSETQ. The CDR3 runs to 15 residues. CDR3 loop: CASSSGTGNTGELFF. As DNA, the CDR3 is TGCGCCAGCAGCTCCGGGACAGGGAACACCGGGGAGCTGTTTTTT.

V usage is TRBV10-2 and J usage is TRBJ2-6; 11 bases align to TRBD1. The CDR3 runs to 17 residues. Germline trimming cut 6 bases from V and 3 bases from J; bases unmatched to any gene: 7. Germline V gives CDR1 WSHSY, CDR2 SAAADI. The CDR3 DNA reads as TGCGCCAGCAGGTGGACAGGGGGCGACGGTGGGGCCAACGTCCTGACTTTC. It specifies CASRWTGGDGGANVLTF.

The genes are TRBV4-1 and TRBJ1-4; D ambiguous. CDR1 is MGHRA, CDR2 YSYEKL, per germline. The CDR3 runs 16 residues. V shed 0 bases and J shed 0 bases, with 8 bases lying between them. The CDR3 loop reads CASSQDARPTNEKLFF. The CDR3 nucleotides are TGCGCCAGCAGCCAAGATGCCAGACCAACTAATGAAAAACTGTTTTTT.

This sequence joins TRBV5-6 and TRBJ2-5; weak D call: TRBD2 (5 bases). CDR3 length: 16 amino acids. Germline values: CDR1 SGHDT, CDR2 YYEEEE. V lost 1 base and J lost 1, with 14 bases in between. The CDR3 sequence is CASSLLRARLQETQYF. The CDR3, as DNA: TGTGCCAGCAGCTTGTTGCGGGCAAGACTCCAAGAGACCCAGTACTTC.

The V gene is TRBV14, the J gene TRBJ2-2; D gene ambiguous. The CDR3 totals 13 residues. The germline V and J ends were trimmed by 2 bases and 4 bases, with 5 bases remaining between them. Germline V gene lookup returns CDR1 SGHDN and CDR2 FVKESK. The CDR3 DNA reads as TGTGCCAGCAGCCAACCTATCACCGGGGAGCTGTTTTTT. It yields the protein CASSQPITGELFF. Supplemented by reference TRBV14 and TRBJ2-2, the full variable domain reads EAGVTQFPSHSVIEKGQTVTLRCDPISGHDNLYWYRRVMGKEIKFLLHFVKESKQDESGMPNNRFLAERTGGTYSTLKVQPAELEDSGVYFCASSQPITGELFFGEGSRLTVL.

This clone was seen a few times. The chain has TRBV29-1 and TRBJ1-3; the D is unclear. This CDR3 comprises 15 residues. Germline V gene lookup returns CDR1 SQVTM and CDR2 ANQGSEA. Between the trimmed V and J ends, which lost 0 bases and 1 base, there was a span of 10 bases. CDR3 protein: CSVEDDLGSGNTIYF. The CDR3 DNA reads as TGCAGCGTTGAAGATGACCTCGGGTCTGGAAACACCATATATTTT. Drawing the rest from reference TRBV29-1 and TRBJ1-3, the complete variable domain is SAVISQKPSRDICQRGTSLTIQCQVDSQVTMMFWYRQQPGQSLTLIATANQGSEATYESGFVIDKFPISRPNLTFSTLTVSNMSPEDSSIYLCSVEDDLGSGNTIYFGEGSWLTVV.

The chain combines TRBV29-1 with TRBJ2-1; D may be TRBD2 (6 bases). The V gene's germline CDR1 is SQVTM and CDR2 ANQGSEA. With 6 bases removed from V and 15 bases from J, the gap between germline ends came to 18 bases. The CDR3 covers 11 residues. CDR3: CSVRQRVTGFF. CDR3 DNA: TGCAGCGTGAGGCAGCGGGTCACGGGGTTCTTC.

V usage is TRBV6-5 and J usage is TRBJ2-1, with 9 bases that match TRBD1. CDR3 size: 13 residues. The V gene end was trimmed by 8 bases and the J gene end by 9 bases; junction bases not matched to a gene: 8. From germline, CDR1 is MNHEY and CDR2 SVGAGI. The CDR3 sequence: CASRDRVFGEQFF. In DNA form, the CDR3 reads TGTGCCAGCCGGGACAGGGTATTCGGTGAGCAGTTCTTC.

The genes are TRBV27 and TRBJ2-1; D is uncertain. Germline CDR1 reads MNHEY; CDR2 reads SMNVEV (reference sequence). Trimming stripped 2 bases from V and 8 bases from J, with 4 bases between. The CDR3 is 11 amino acids. The CDR3 reads CASSLGHEQFF. CDR3 sequence (DNA): TGTGCCAGCAGTTTAGGCCATGAGCAGTTCTTC.

The gene calls are TRBV5-8 and TRBJ2-1; D not certain. Trimming stripped 1 base from V and 7 bases from J, with 3 bases between. The germline gives CDR1 SGHTS, CDR2 YDEGEE. This CDR3 has 11 amino acids. CDR3 residues: CASSLRNEQFF. The CDR3 nucleotides are TGTGCCAGCAGCTTGCGGAATGAGCAGTTCTTC.

The V call is TRBV19, the J call TRBJ1-2; D is unresolved. This CDR3 contains 15 residues. The V gene lost 6 bases and the J gene lost 0 bases, with 14 bases spanning the gap. Germline loops: CDR1 LNHDA, CDR2 SQIVND (reference sequence). The CDR3 region is CASRSPFVTNYGYTF. The DNA of the CDR3 is TGTGCCAGTAGGTCCCCCTTCGTAACTAACTATGGCTACACCTTC.

The chain couples TRBV28 to TRBJ2-7; weak D call: TRBD2 (6 bases). Germline lookup yields CDR1 MDHEN and CDR2 SYDVKM. The CDR3 spans 14 residues. Trimming shortened V by 7 bases and J by 2 bases, and 15 bases separated the two germline ends. The CDR3 nucleotides are TGTGCCAGCATTCAAGGCGGGAATACCTACGAGCAGTACTTC. Its protein is CASIQGGNTYEQYF.

This clone showed up just a few times. This chain joins TRBV18 and TRBJ1-5; D unclear. V lost 3 bases, J lost 8 bases, and 8 bases lay in between. The CDR3 runs to 12 residues. The germline V gene has CDR1 KGHSH and CDR2 LQKENI. The DNA of the CDR3 is TGTGCCAGCTCACCTCCTGGGGAGCCCCAGCATTTT. Amino acids: CASSPPGEPQHF.

V gene TRBV2 combines with J gene TRBJ2-3; no reliable D call. The CDR3 runs to 18 residues. Germline-derived CDR1 and CDR2 are SNHLY and FYNNEI. The V end was cut by 1 base, the J end by 4 bases, with 21 bases between. The CDR3 reads CASSEERSGPQIPDTQYF. The CDR3 nucleotides read TGTGCCAGCAGTGAAGAACGAAGTGGTCCGCAGATCCCAGATACGCAGTATTTT.

The V call is TRBV28, the J call TRBJ2-1, with 13 bases identical to TRBD2. The CDR3 is 19 residues long. Trimming took 6 bases from V and 6 from J; bases not matched to a gene: 17. Germline V gene lookup returns CDR1 MDHEN and CDR2 SYDVKM. CDR3 bases: TGTGCCAGCAGGGACCCCGGGACTAGCGGGAATAGCTTATTCAATGAGCAGTTCTTC. This sequence encodes CASRDPGTSGNSLFNEQFF.